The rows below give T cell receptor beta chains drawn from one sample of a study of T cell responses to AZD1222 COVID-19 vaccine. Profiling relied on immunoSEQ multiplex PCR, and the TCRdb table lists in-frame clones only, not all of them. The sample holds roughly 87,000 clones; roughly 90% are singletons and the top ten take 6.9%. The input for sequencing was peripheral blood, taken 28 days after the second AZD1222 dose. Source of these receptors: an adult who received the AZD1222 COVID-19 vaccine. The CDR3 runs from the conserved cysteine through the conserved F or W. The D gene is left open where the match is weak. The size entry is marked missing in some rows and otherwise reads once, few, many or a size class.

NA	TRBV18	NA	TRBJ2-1	TGTGCCAGCTCACCCCTCCATTCCTACAATGAGCAGTTCTTC	CASSPLHSYNEQFF
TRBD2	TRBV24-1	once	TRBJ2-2	TGTGCCACCAGTGACCCCGGACTAGCGGGGGAGCTGTTTTTT	CATSDPGLAGELFF
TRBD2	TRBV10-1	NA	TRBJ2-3	TGCGCCAGCAGTGCGATACTAGCGGGAGCAGCAGATACGCAGTATTTT	CASSAILAGAADTQYF
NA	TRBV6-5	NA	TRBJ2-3	TGTGCCAGCACCGGGGGGCCCACAGATACGCAGTATTTT	CASTGGPTDTQYF
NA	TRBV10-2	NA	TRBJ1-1	TGCGCCAGCAGTCAGGGCTTGAACACTGAAGCTTTCTTT	CASSQGLNTEAFF
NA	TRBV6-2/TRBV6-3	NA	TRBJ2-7	TGTGCCAGCAGTTACCCATTCCAACCCTCCTACGAGCAGTACTTC	CASSYPFQPSYEQYF
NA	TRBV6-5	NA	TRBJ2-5	TGTGCCAGCAGAGGGAGTAAGGGCCAAGAGACCCAGTACTTC	CASRGSKGQETQYF
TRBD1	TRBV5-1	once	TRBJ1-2	TGCGCCAGCAGCGGAGGGACAGGGGATGACTATGGCTACACCTTC	CASSGGTGDDYGYTF
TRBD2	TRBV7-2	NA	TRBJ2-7	TGTGCCAGCAGCCCCGGGACTAGCTTCTACGAGCAGTACTTC	CASSPGTSFYEQYF
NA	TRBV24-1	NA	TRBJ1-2	TGTGCCACCAGTCTAGGGACCGACTATGGCTACACCTTC	CATSLGTDYGYTF
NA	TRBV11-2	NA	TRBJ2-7	TGTGCCAGCAGCTTAGGAAGCGGGCCCGGGACGGCGCCCCGCTACGAGCAGTACTTC	CASSLGSGPGTAPRYEQYF
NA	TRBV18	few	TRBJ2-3	TGTGCCAGCGAAAGCCAGTTAGGCACAGATACGCAGTATTTT	CASESQLGTDTQYF
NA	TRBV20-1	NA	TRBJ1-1	TGCAGTCCCAGTGGTTCGAACACTGAAGCTTTCTTT	CSPSGSNTEAFF
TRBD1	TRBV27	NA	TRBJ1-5	TGTGCCAGCAGTCCCGGGAGACAGGGGACGAATCAGCCCCAGCATTTT	CASSPGRQGTNQPQHF
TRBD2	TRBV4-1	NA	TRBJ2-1	TGCGCCAGCAGCCAACCCGGGACTAGCGGGAGAACAGATTACAATGAGCAGTTCTTC	CASSQPGTSGRTDYNEQFF
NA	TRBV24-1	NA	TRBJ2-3	TGTGCCACCAGTGAAGGGGGGCGGGTTCCAGATACGCAGTATTTT	CATSEGGRVPDTQYF
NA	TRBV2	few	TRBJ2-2	TGTGCCAGCAGTGAGAGCTCGATGAACACCGGGGAGCTGTTTTTT	CASSESSMNTGELFF
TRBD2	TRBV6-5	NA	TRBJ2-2	TGTGCCAGCAGTTTGTGGACTAGCCTTAGTGCCGGGGAGCTGTTTTTT	CASSLWTSLSAGELFF
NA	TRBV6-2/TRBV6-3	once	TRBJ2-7	TGTGCCAGCGGTTTCAATGTTTACGAGCAGTACTTC	CASGFNVYEQYF
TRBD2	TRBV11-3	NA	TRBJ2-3	TGTGCCAGCAGCTTCGGGACGGGGGGTGTGGAGTATTTT	CASSFGTGGVEYF
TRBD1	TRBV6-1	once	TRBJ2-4	TGTGCCAGCAGTGAAGGACAGGGGACGGTTATCTACTTC	CASSEGQGTVIYF
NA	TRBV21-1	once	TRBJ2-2	TGTGCCAGCAGCGGAAATGGGGGACAGGGAGACGCCGGGGAGCTGTTTTTT	CASSGNGGQGDAGELFF
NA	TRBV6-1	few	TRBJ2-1	TGTGCCAGCAGTGAAGCGCTCGGGAGCGGCGGTAGTGAGCAGTTCTTC	CASSEALGSGGSEQFF
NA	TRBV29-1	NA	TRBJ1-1	TGCAGCGTTGAAAGTAATGGGGGAGTTGCGGCTGAAGCTTTCTTT	CSVESNGGVAAEAFF
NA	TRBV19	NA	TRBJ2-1	TGTGCCAGTAGTATAGAGGGGGTCAATGAGCAGTTCTTC	CASSIEGVNEQFF
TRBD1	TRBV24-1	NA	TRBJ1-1	TGTGCCACCATGGACAGGGGGAACACTGAAGCTTTCTTT	CATMDRGNTEAFF
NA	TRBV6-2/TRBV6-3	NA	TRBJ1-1	TGTGCCAGCAGTTTCACGCCTATCACAGTTTACCCTTTCTTT	CASSFTPITVYPFF
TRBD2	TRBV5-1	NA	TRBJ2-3	TGCGCCAGTATTCCGGGACTAGCGTCCACTAGCACAGATACGCAGTATTTT	CASIPGLASTSTDTQYF
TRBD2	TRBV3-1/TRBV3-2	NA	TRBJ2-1	TGTGCCAGCAGCCCGCCGGGACTAGCGGGGCCCTACAATGAGCAGTTCTTC	CASSPPGLAGPYNEQFF
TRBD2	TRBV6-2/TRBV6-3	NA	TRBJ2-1	TGTGCCAGCAGCCGTCTAGCGGGAGGGGTGCGCTCCTACAATGAGCAGTTCTTC	CASSRLAGGVRSYNEQFF
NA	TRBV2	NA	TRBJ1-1	TGTGCCAGCAGTGAGGGGGACACTGAAGCTTTCTTT	CASSEGDTEAFF
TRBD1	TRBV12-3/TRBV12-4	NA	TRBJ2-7	TGTGCCAGCAGGCAGGGGGCGAGGGAGCAGTACTTC	CASRQGAREQYF
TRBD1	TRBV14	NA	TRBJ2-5	TGTGCCAGCAGCCAAGATGGGTGGACAGGCCGGGAGACCCAGTACTTC	CASSQDGWTGRETQYF